The 23 T cell receptor beta chains presented below share a single source sample, sequenced in a study of cytomegalovirus exposure and HLA in healthy donors. 13 Jbeta primers and 60 Vbeta primers were used for the PCR. Clones were sequenced by immunoSEQ multiplex PCR, and TCRdb holds only the in-frame ones, with some missing. The sample has under 85,000 clones, approximately 74% seen once. The sequencing sample was made of PBMCs. The receptors shown here come from a woman in her thirties in good health and CMV-seropositive.

The chain is built from TRBV7-2 and TRBJ2-3, with D maybe TRBD2 (6 bases). CDR1 SGHTA and CDR2 FQGNSA come from the germline V gene. Trimming shortened V by 5 bases and J by 6 bases, and 15 bases separated the two germline ends. The CDR3 is 14 amino acids. The CDR3 region has the DNA TGTGCCAGCAGCCCTACGGGAGCATGGGATACGCAGTATTTT. Translating it yields CASSPTGAWDTQYF.

This clone was observed a single time. V gene TRBV6-5 combines with J gene TRBJ2-3, with no clear D. V was shortened by 0 bases and J by 0 bases, with 4 bases between the two germline ends. The germline CDR1 and CDR2 sequences are MNHEY and SVGAGI. The CDR3 is 14 amino acids. Here the CDR3 reads CASSYSPSTDTQYF. The CDR3 DNA reads TGTGCCAGCAGTTACTCCCCTAGCACAGATACGCAGTATTTT.

This chain joins TRBV7-9 and TRBJ1-1; D is uncertain. The CDR3 consists of 14 residues. Trimming left V 5 bases short and J 3 bases short, with 13 bases between. Germline V gene data show CDR1 as SEHNR and CDR2 as FQNEAQ (reference sequence). Here the CDR3 DNA reads TGTGCCAGCAGCCCTCGTCTCGCGGACACTGAAGCTTTCTTT. Amino acid sequence: CASSPRLADTEAFF.

V usage is TRBV28 and J usage is TRBJ1-1, with 9 bases matching TRBD1. J was trimmed by 4 bases and V by 1 base; bases with no gene match: 13. Germline CDR1 and CDR2: MDHEN and SYDVKM. The CDR3 totals 18 residues. The CDR3 reads CASSLLSWRTGDFTEAFF. The CDR3 region has the DNA TGTGCCAGCAGTTTATTGTCATGGAGGACAGGGGATTTCACTGAAGCTTTCTTT.

The V and J genes are TRBV6-5 and TRBJ2-1; TRBD2 matches at 10 bases. CDR1 is MNHEY, CDR2 SVGAGI, per germline. The trim removed 7 bases at V and 9 bases at J, leaving 9 bases unmatched. The CDR3 covers 14 residues. The CDR3 coding sequence is TGTGCCAGCACCCCGACTAGCGGGCACGGTGAGCAGTTCTTC. Amino acid sequence: CASTPTSGHGEQFF.

The chain recombines TRBV7-2 with TRBJ2-3; weak D call: TRBD2 (6 bases). The CDR3 loop spans 14 amino acids. CDR1 and CDR2 from the germline V gene are SGHTA and FQGNSA. Trimming left V 5 bases short and J 5 bases short, with 14 bases between. CDR3 protein: CASSARVGGDTQYF. CDR3 sequence (DNA): TGTGCCAGCAGCGCCCGGGTGGGGGGAGATACGCAGTATTTT.

V is TRBV18 and J is TRBJ1-1; D possibly corresponds to TRBD1 (5 bases). Germline CDR1 is KGHSH and CDR2 is LQKENI. Trimming took 5 bases from V and 5 from J, leaving 21 bases between them. The CDR3 extends over 16 amino acids. The CDR3 DNA sequence: TGTGCCAGCTCAGATTTCGGGATGGGGGGGAGAACTGAAGCTTTCTTT. Translating it yields CASSDFGMGGRTEAFF. Supplemented by reference TRBV18 and TRBJ1-1, the full variable domain reads NAGVMQNPRHLVRRRGQEARLRCSPMKGHSHVYWYRQLPEEGLKFMVYLQKENIIDESGMPKERFSAEFPKEGPSILRIQQVVRGDSAAYFCASSDFGMGGRTEAFFGQGTRLTVV.

This chain connects TRBV5-6 to TRBJ1-4; D unresolved. Germline V gives CDR1 SGHDT, CDR2 YYEEEE. The CDR3 has 13 residues. Trimming took off 0 bases at V and 8 bases at J, with 8 bases between the two ends. Here the CDR3 reads CASSLAGVEKLFF. CDR3 sequence (DNA): TGTGCCAGCAGCTTGGCCGGAGTGGAAAAACTGTTTTTT.

This clone was observed a single time. The DNA for the CDR3 is TGTGCCAGCAGCTTAGGGGCTAGCGGGAGCACAGATACGCAGTATTTT. Its protein is CASSLGASGSTDTQYF. The chain joins TRBV7-8 to TRBJ2-3; 8 nucleotides match TRBD2. Unmatched junction bases numbered 3, after V lost 1 base and J lost 0 bases. Germline lookup yields CDR1 SGHVS and CDR2 FQNEAQ. This CDR3 comprises 16 residues.

The gene calls are TRBV4-1 and TRBJ2-7, with D perhaps TRBD2 (5 bases). V was pared by 0 bases and J by 3 bases, with 6 bases between. Germline CDR1 and CDR2: MGHRA and YSYEKL. CDR3 size: 13 residues. The CDR3 DNA is TGCGCCAGCAGCCAAGATCGGGACTACGAGCAGTACTTC. The encoded protein is CASSQDRDYEQYF.

This clone was recorded only once. This chain connects TRBV6-1 to TRBJ1-2; D may be TRBD1 (5 bases). The CDR3 has 15 residues. The germline V and J ends were trimmed by 1 base and 5 bases, with 14 bases remaining between them. The germline CDR1 and CDR2 sequences are MNHNS and SASEGT. The CDR3 loop is CASSEERAEGYGYTF. The CDR3 DNA is TGTGCCAGCAGTGAAGAACGAGCGGAGGGGTATGGCTACACCTTC.

V gene TRBV4-3 combines with J gene TRBJ2-1, with D possibly being TRBD2 (6 bases). Germline assignment: CDR1 LGHNA and CDR2 YSLEER. This CDR3 is built from 17 residues. Trimming removed 0 bases at V and 0 bases at J, with 12 bases between. The CDR3 loop reads CASSQDRAGRSYNEQFF. Here the CDR3 DNA reads TGCGCCAGCAGCCAAGATCGGGCGGGACGCTCCTACAATGAGCAGTTCTTC.

The chain joins TRBV15 to TRBJ2-7, with TRBD1 as a possible D gene (5 bases). CDR3 size: 14 residues. CDR1 is LNHNV and CDR2 is YYDKDF in the germline V gene (reference sequence). V lost 1 base to trimming and J lost 2 bases, with 9 bases between them. The CDR3 spells CATSRGGAAYEQYF. CDR3 coding DNA: TGTGCCACCAGCAGAGGTGGGGCAGCCTACGAGCAGTACTTC.

The chain joins TRBV29-1 to TRBJ2-7, with 10 bases identical to TRBD1. CDR3 length equals 15 residues. Germline assignment: CDR1 SQVTM and CDR2 ANQGSEA. The V and J ends lost 5 bases and 1 base, in that order; junction bases with no gene match: 8. CDR3 protein: CSVSGGGQGSYEQYF. In nucleotides, the CDR3 is TGCAGCGTTAGTGGAGGGGGACAGGGGTCCTACGAGCAGTACTTC.

The gene calls are TRBV19 and TRBJ2-1; the D gene is possibly TRBD1 (6 bases). Germline CDR1 LNHDA, CDR2 SQIVND (reference sequence). CDR3 length: 13 amino acids. V was trimmed by 4 bases and J by 4 bases, leaving 8 bases between them. As DNA, the CDR3 is TGTGCCAGTAGTAACCAGGGGTACAATGAGCAGTTCTTC. Its protein is CASSNQGYNEQFF.

This rearrangement joins TRBV29-1 to TRBJ2-5, with TRBD1 identical over 8 bases. Germline assignment: CDR1 SQVTM and CDR2 ANQGSEA. This CDR3 region has 13 residues. The junction had 2 bases not matched to a gene; V was cut back by 2 bases and J by 3 bases. The CDR3: CSVEQGAEETQYF. CDR3 bases: TGCAGCGTTGAACAGGGGGCCGAAGAGACCCAGTACTTC.

The V and J genes are TRBV30 and TRBJ1-2; a weak D match, TRBD1 (5 bases). Deletions cut 3 bases from V and 4 bases from J, with 15 bases between. Germline assignment: CDR1 GTSNPN and CDR2 SVGIG (reference sequence). The CDR3 has 14 residues. The chain's CDR3 is CAWSRDGSIYGYTF. Written as DNA, the CDR3 is TGTGCCTGGAGCCGGGACGGGAGCATCTATGGCTACACCTTC.

This sequence joins TRBV4-3 and TRBJ2-3, with 10 positions matching TRBD2. V was clipped by 0 bases and J by 2 bases; unmatched bases: 5. The germline V gene has CDR1 LGHNA and CDR2 YSLEER. The CDR3 is 17 amino acids. The CDR3 nucleotides are TGCGCCAGCAGCCAAGAGGCAAGCGGGAGGGCCACAGATACGCAGTATTTT. The encoded protein is CASSQEASGRATDTQYF.

The gene calls are TRBV28 and TRBJ1-2; the match to TRBD1 covers 10 bases. The germline gives CDR1 MDHEN, CDR2 SYDVKM. V was clipped by 7 bases and J by 4 bases; unmatched bases: 15. The CDR3 has 17 amino acids. The CDR3 bases are TGTGCCAGCACCTTACGGGGACAGGGGATGAGAAGCTATGGCTACACCTTC. The encoded protein is CASTLRGQGMRSYGYTF.

The chain combines TRBV1 with TRBJ2-7; the table's TRBD2 call for D was not verified on the DNA. TRBV1 represents a pseudogene. This CDR3 region has 13 residues. The CDR3 is CTSSQDLSYEQYF. In DNA, the CDR3 is TGCACCAGCAGCCAAGATCTATCCTACGAGCAGTACTTC.

The chain employs TRBV29-1 and TRBJ2-7; 7 nucleotides match TRBD1. The V segment lost 6 bases and the J segment 2 bases; nucleotides outside the gene matches: 10. From germline, CDR1 is SQVTM and CDR2 ANQGSEA. The CDR3 consists of 14 residues. CDR3: CSVGTQGVPYEQYF. The CDR3 DNA sequence: TGCAGCGTCGGAACTCAGGGGGTCCCCTACGAGCAGTACTTC.

The genes are TRBV9 and TRBJ1-2, with D hard to call. The CDR3 totals 13 residues. Trimming removed 1 base from V and 3 bases from J, with 7 bases in between. Germline V lookup: CDR1 SGDLS, CDR2 YYNGEE. The CDR3 DNA is TGTGCCAGCAGCGTAAGACACCACTATGGCTACACCTTC. Encoded protein: CASSVRHHYGYTF. Together with reference TRBV9 and TRBJ1-2, the CDR3 gives the full variable domain: DSGVTQTPKHLITATGQRVTLRCSPRSGDLSVYWYQQSLDQGLQFLIQYYNGEERAKGNILERFSAQQFPDLHSELNLSSLELGDSALYFCASSVRHHYGYTFGSGTRLTVV.

This chain connects TRBV6-1 to TRBJ2-7; TRBD1 is a possible D gene (7 bases). This CDR3 region has 14 residues. V lost 7 bases, J lost 3 bases, and 16 bases lay in between. Germline assignment: CDR1 MNHNS and CDR2 SASEGT. The DNA for the CDR3 is TGTGCCAGCACCTCACAGGGGACTTACTACGAGCAGTACTTC. This codes for CASTSQGTYYEQYF.